The clone carrying this TCR beta chain came up a few times. No antigen is known for it. The CDR3 sequence is 13 residues long. V lost 5 bases, J lost 7 bases, and 14 bases lay in between. Germline V gene sequence: CDR1 MNHNS, CDR2 SASEGT. Full-length variable regions came from constant-region reverse primers plus semi-nested Nested Universal Primer A PCR. MiXCR was run by TCRdb on the 5' RACE reads, yielding one entry per CDR3 protein. The sample shows about 50,000 distinct CDR3 sequences, roughly 30% of them seen only once. Study conclusions and caveats: Tumor memory CD4+ T cell TCR gene usage clustered with blood and lymph node memory CD4+ cells and lymph node naive CD4+ cells.

The genes are TRBV6-1 and TRBJ1-1, with D possibly being TRBD1 (6 bases). Sequenced sample: naive CD4+ T cells sorted from blood. Stated subset: naive CD4+ T cells, CD4+CD45RA+CD25-. The source is a female donor with breast cancer. The DNA of the CDR3 is TGTGCCAGCAGTCTGGAGGACAGCCTTGAAGCTTTCTTT. Protein: CASSLEDSLEAFF.